The sequence of this T cell receptor beta chain was determined in a study of molecular identifiers for immune sequencing clone quantification. This clonotype was seen many times. What it recognizes is unknown. Germline assignment: CDR1 PRHDT and CDR2 FYEKMQ (reference sequence). The CDR3 length is 12 residues. V was clipped by 4 bases and J by 12 bases; unmatched bases: 4. TCRdb analysed the PCR reads with MiXCR anew, one entry per CDR3 protein. The profile shows about 640,000 distinct CDR3 sequences, about 20% of them singletons. The study's findings and limits: Clones above 20 RNA copies contained over 98% of effector molecules and under 1% of naive molecules.

This receptor was identified in a human donor in good health. Some libraries in this study had Jurkat cell RNA spiked in. The chain carries TRBV13 and TRBJ2-4; 9 bases align to TRBD2. The sequencing input was naive CD8+ T cells from blood, with Jurkat cell RNA spiked in. Documented subset: FACS-sorted CD8+CD4-CCR7+CD45RA+ naive T cells. Written as DNA, the CDR3 is TGTGCCAGCAGCTCTAGCGGGGCCACTCAGTACTTC. Amino acids: CASSSSGATQYF.